The clone carrying this T cell receptor (beta chain) was picked up a small number of times. The antigen is unknown. PCR primers comprised 60 Vbeta and 13 Jbeta primers. This table comes from immunoSEQ multiplex PCR, and its TCRdb copy is limited to in-frame clones, with some not included. Of approximately 130,000 clones listed, approximately 64% are singletons. The entry originates in a study of cytomegalovirus exposure and HLA in healthy donors. The study, taken as a whole, reports: Later work showed greater clonal expansion in HLA-associated TCR beta chains than in equally common others. Overall, roughly 160 TCR beta chains were annotated as cytomegalovirus-associated.

Trimming took off 3 bases at V and 0 bases at J, with 12 bases between the two ends. Germline CDR1 MNHNS, CDR2 SASEGT. The CDR3 is made up of 15 amino acids. Specimen: PBMCs. The rearrangement joins TRBV6-1 to TRBJ2-7; D may be TRBD2 (5 bases). The TCR comes from a woman in her 40s in good health and CMV-seronegative. CDR3 nucleotide sequence: TGTGCCAGCAGTGAGGGGAGACGGAGCTCCTACGAGCAGTACTTC. This sequence encodes CASSEGRRSSYEQYF.